The 28 T cell receptor beta chains listed next were all sequenced from one sample in a study of cytomegalovirus exposure and HLA in healthy donors. Vbeta (60) and Jbeta (13) primers were used in the PCR. Sequencing used immunoSEQ multiplex PCR; TCRdb keeps in-frame clones, though not all of them. Reported are about 84,000 clones; the ten largest clones contain 0.58%. The source material was PBMCs. Every receptor here comes from a man aged 50 to 59 in good health and CMV-seronegative.

On this clone itself: Other DNA sequences of this sample code for an identical CDR3. The V call is TRBV27, the J call TRBJ2-5; D gene uncertain. Germline V lookup: CDR1 MNHEY, CDR2 SMNVEV (reference sequence). The V and J ends lost 7 bases and 9 bases respectively, with 18 bases between them. The CDR3 contains 13 residues. In DNA form, the CDR3 reads TGTGCCAGCACCCCGGTCGGCGGTGGTGCCCAGTACTTC. It translates to CASTPVGGGAQYF.

V usage is TRBV12-5 and J usage is TRBJ2-2; maybe TRBD2 (6 bases). CDR3 length equals 15 residues. The germline V and J ends were trimmed by 6 bases and 5 bases, with 16 bases remaining between them. Germline V lookup: CDR1 LGHNT, CDR2 FRNRAP. CDR3 in amino acids: CASGRGDLTTGELFF. CDR3 sequence (DNA): TGTGCTAGTGGCCGCGGGGACCTGACGACCGGGGAGCTGTTTTTT.

The rearrangement joins TRBV28 to TRBJ2-7, with a tentative D call TRBD2 (5 bases). CDR1 and CDR2 from the germline V gene are MDHEN and SYDVKM. Between the trimmed V and J ends, which lost 5 bases and 3 bases, there was a span of 8 bases. This CDR3 comprises 12 residues. The CDR3 here is CASSTRVYEQYF. The CDR3 DNA is TGTGCCAGCAGTACGAGGGTCTACGAGCAGTACTTC.

CDR3 protein: CASSQDRQGAFGELFF. The CDR3 coding sequence is TGCGCCAGCAGCCAAGATAGACAGGGGGCTTTTGGGGAGCTGTTTTTT. The rearrangement links TRBV4-3 to TRBJ2-2; 10 positions match TRBD1. Germline CDR1 reads LGHNA; CDR2 reads YSLEER. The CDR3 is 16 amino acids. Trimming cost V 0 bases and J 8 bases; bases outside gene matches: 6.

This chain connects TRBV27 to TRBJ1-4, with D possibly TRBD1 on 6 matching bases. Trimming pared 4 bases from V and 2 bases from J, leaving 11 bases between. Germline CDR1 MNHEY, CDR2 SMNVEV (reference sequence). This CDR3 spans 15 amino acids. CDR3 residues: CASSSNRVTNEKLFF. As DNA, the CDR3 is TGTGCCAGCAGTTCGAACAGGGTGACTAATGAAAAACTGTTTTTT.

This rearrangement joins TRBV7-2 to TRBJ2-2, with D possibly matching TRBD2 (6 bases). The length of the CDR3 is 15 residues. Germline CDR1 and CDR2: SGHTA and FQGNSA. Trimming shortened V by 4 bases and J by 8 bases, and 17 bases separated the two germline ends. CDR3 DNA: TGTGCCAGCAGCTCGTGGGGGAGGTTGGAGGGGGAGCTGTTTTTT. Protein sequence: CASSSWGRLEGELFF.

The chain joins TRBV19 to TRBJ1-2; tentative D call: TRBD1 (6 bases). The CDR3 spans 15 residues. Germline-derived CDR1 and CDR2 are LNHDA and SQIVND (reference sequence). Trimming cost V 5 bases and J 2 bases, with 15 bases left between them. The CDR3, as DNA: TGTGCCAGTAGTCCCAGCTTGAGGGGGAACTATGGCTACACCTTC. Translation: CASSPSLRGNYGYTF.

The V call is TRBV18, the J call TRBJ2-3, with TRBD2 as a possible D gene (5 bases). The length of the CDR3 is 16 residues. CDR1 and CDR2 (germline): KGHSH, LQKENI. The ends were cut back, 4 bases at V and 0 bases at J, with 14 bases in the middle. CDR3 protein: CASSQRTVPSTDTQYF. The CDR3 DNA is TGTGCCAGCTCACAGCGGACCGTTCCTAGCACAGATACGCAGTATTTT.

The chain couples TRBV4-2 to TRBJ2-1; 10 nucleotides match TRBD1. Germline CDR1 and CDR2: LGHNA and YNFKEQ. The CDR3 contains 16 residues. The J segment lost 2 bases and the V segment lost 5 bases, leaving 6 bases of the junction unmatched. Here the CDR3 DNA reads TGTGCCAGCAGCAACCGCGGGACAGGGGCCTACAATGAGCAGTTCTTC. As protein: CASSNRGTGAYNEQFF.

The rearrangement links TRBV18 to TRBJ1-1; TRBD1 aligns across 8 bases. V dropped 3 bases and J dropped 4; count of bases not matched to a gene: 7. Germline V lookup: CDR1 KGHSH, CDR2 LQKENI. CDR3 length: 15 residues. The CDR3 nucleotides read TGTGCCAGCTCACCGGAATCAGGGGGCTTCACTGAAGCTTTCTTT. Its protein is CASSPESGGFTEAFF.

The rearrangement links TRBV30 to TRBJ1-5, with 8 bases lining up with TRBD1. In germline, CDR1 is GTSNPN, CDR2 SVGIG (reference sequence). With 2 bases clipped from V and 5 bases from J, the junction kept 8 bases outside the gene matches. This CDR3 contains 15 residues. The CDR3 reads CAWSKGQDFYQPQHF. The CDR3 DNA sequence: TGTGCCTGGAGTAAGGGACAGGACTTCTATCAGCCCCAGCATTTT.

The CDR3, as DNA: TGCGCCAGCGGGTGGGCTAGCGGGGGTTATGAGCAGTTCTTC. Translation gives CASGWASGGYEQFF. V usage is TRBV4-3 and J usage is TRBJ2-1, with 10 bases identical to TRBD2. Germline values: CDR1 LGHNA, CDR2 YSLEER. V lost 8 bases and J lost 8; bases outside the gene matches: 9. This CDR3 spans 14 amino acids.

V is TRBV2 and J is TRBJ2-2, with 12 bases identical to TRBD2. Germline CDR1 is SNHLY and CDR2 is FYNNEI. The CDR3 totals 17 residues. Trimming at V came to 1 base and at J to 5 bases, leaving 5 bases not matched to a gene. The CDR3 region has the DNA TGTGCCAGCAGTGAAGGGGCTAGCGGGGGGGCAACCGGGGAGCTGTTTTTT. This encodes CASSEGASGGATGELFF.

This chain links TRBV25-1 with TRBJ2-5; D may be TRBD2 (6 bases). V was shortened by 1 base and J by 5 bases, with 17 bases between the two germline ends. There are 16 residues in the CDR3. Germline CDR1 is MGHDK and CDR2 is SYGVNS. Here the CDR3 reads CASSEFGGAARETQYF. DNA of the CDR3: TGTGCCAGCAGTGAATTTGGCGGGGCGGCCCGGGAGACCCAGTACTTC.

The genes are TRBV11-2 and TRBJ2-5; no clear D gene. Germline V gene data show CDR1 as SGHAT and CDR2 as FQNNGV. Between the trimmed V and J ends, which lost 5 bases and 7 bases, there was a span of 11 bases. The CDR3 has 12 amino acids. The CDR3 DNA reads as TGTGCCAGCAGCCTTTATGCGGCGACCCAGTACTTC. Translating it yields CASSLYAATQYF.

The V call is TRBV10-3, the J call TRBJ2-7, with 8 bases that match TRBD1. The CDR3 spans 15 residues. V shed 3 bases and J 2 bases; nucleotides not matched to a gene: 6. Germline values: CDR1 ENHRY, CDR2 SYGVKD. The CDR3 is CAISDKTGVPYEQYF. CDR3 nucleotides: TGTGCCATCAGTGACAAGACAGGGGTTCCCTACGAGCAGTACTTC.

The rearrangement links TRBV28 to TRBJ1-2; 7 bases are shared with TRBD1. The V gene end was trimmed by 2 bases and the J gene end by 2 bases; junction bases not matched to a gene: 8. Germline CDR1 MDHEN, CDR2 SYDVKM. CDR3 length: 16 amino acids. The CDR3 loop reads CASSLPWGQQNYGYTF. DNA of the CDR3: TGTGCCAGCAGTTTACCCTGGGGACAGCAGAACTATGGCTACACCTTC.

The rearrangement joins TRBV4-3 to TRBJ1-5, with TRBD1 identical over 8 bases. The V gene end was trimmed by 0 bases and the J gene end by 3 bases; junction bases not matched to a gene: 7. The CDR3 is 17 amino acids. Germline CDR1 LGHNA, CDR2 YSLEER. CDR3 coding DNA: TGCGCCAGCAGCCAAGATTTTGGACAGGGCATCAATCAGCCCCAGCATTTT. It codes for CASSQDFGQGINQPQHF.

V gene TRBV6-6 combines with J gene TRBJ2-7; D unresolved. CDR3 length: 16 residues. The germline V and J ends were trimmed by 0 bases and 2 bases, with 14 bases remaining between them. CDR1 is MNHNY and CDR2 is SVGAGI in the germline V gene (reference sequence). CDR3 sequence: CASSYSFMARTYEQYF. The CDR3 DNA reads as TGTGCCAGCAGTTACTCGTTCATGGCCAGGACCTACGAGCAGTACTTC.

The V gene is TRBV6-5, the J gene TRBJ1-1; the match to TRBD1 covers 7 bases. The CDR3 spans 16 residues. The V gene end was trimmed by 2 bases and the J gene end by 3 bases; junction bases not matched to a gene: 9. Germline V gene lookup returns CDR1 MNHEY and CDR2 SVGAGI. The chain's CDR3 is CASSYGGGGWDTEAFF. The CDR3 DNA is TGTGCCAGCAGTTACGGAGGGGGCGGTTGGGACACTGAAGCTTTCTTT.

V usage is TRBV14 and J usage is TRBJ2-7; possible D gene TRBD2, 5 bases. V lost 3 bases, J lost 8 bases, and 17 bases lay in between. The CDR3 runs 14 residues. The V gene's germline CDR1 is SGHDN and CDR2 FVKESK. Here the CDR3 DNA reads TGTGCCAGCAGCCAGGCCGGACTCTTAAACAAGCAGTACTTC. This sequence encodes CASSQAGLLNKQYF.

The chain uses TRBV4-3 and TRBJ2-3, with TRBD1 matching 8 bases. The germline gives CDR1 LGHNA, CDR2 YSLEER. The ends lost 1 base at V and 1 base at J; junction bases unmatched: 4. CDR3 length: 16 amino acids. The CDR3 DNA is TGCGCCAGCAGCCAAGCAGGGGGCGGGGGCACAGATACGCAGTATTTT. Amino acid sequence: CASSQAGGGGTDTQYF.

The chain combines TRBV5-1 with TRBJ2-1; TRBD1 is a possible D gene (6 bases). The CDR3 is 12 residues long. The germline V and J ends were trimmed by 6 bases and 5 bases, with 9 bases remaining between them. Germline V lookup: CDR1 SGHRS, CDR2 YFSETQ. DNA of the CDR3: TGCGCCAGCACAGGGGTGGACAATGAGCAGTTCTTC. Translating gives CASTGVDNEQFF.

The V and J genes are TRBV7-2 and TRBJ1-6; D call uncertain. This CDR3 region has 17 residues. V lost 2 bases to trimming and J lost 6 bases, with 17 bases between them. CDR1 and CDR2 from the germline V gene are SGHTA and FQGNSA. The CDR3 bases are TGTGCCAGCAGCTTACCTCGCATGTACCCTATTAATTCACCCCTCCACTTT. Residues: CASSLPRMYPINSPLHF.

The rearrangement joins TRBV18 to TRBJ1-4, with 8 positions matching TRBD1. The V gene end was trimmed by 5 bases and the J gene end by 3 bases; junction bases not matched to a gene: 8. This CDR3 contains 16 residues. Germline V gene data show CDR1 as KGHSH and CDR2 as LQKENI. The CDR3 DNA reads as TGTGCCAGCTCAGAAAGCAGGGGGCTGTCTAATGAAAAACTGTTTTTT. Translated: CASSESRGLSNEKLFF.

The rearrangement uses TRBV28 and TRBJ1-2, with 10 bases identical to TRBD1. V shed 5 bases, J shed 5 bases, and the junction held 8 bases outside the gene matches. The CDR3 sequence is 15 residues long. Per the germline V gene, CDR1 is MDHEN and CDR2 is SYDVKM. CDR3 protein: CASSPRTGGRYGYTF. The CDR3 DNA follows: TGTGCCAGCAGTCCTAGGACAGGGGGGAGGTATGGCTACACCTTC.

The gene calls are TRBV6-5 and TRBJ2-7; TRBD1 aligns across 11 bases. CDR1 MNHEY and CDR2 SVGAGI come from the germline V gene. The CDR3 runs to 14 residues. V gave up 5 bases and J gave up 4 bases; unmatched junction bases: 4. The CDR3 DNA is TGTGCCAGCAGTCTAGGGACAGGGGGTTACGAGCAGTACTTC. Its protein is CASSLGTGGYEQYF.

The rearrangement links TRBV5-1 to TRBJ2-7; D is perhaps TRBD2 (5 bases). V lost 1 base, J lost 5 bases, and 10 bases lay in between. Germline CDR1 is SGHRS and CDR2 is YFSETQ. There are 13 residues in the CDR3. The CDR3 DNA is TGCGCCAGCAGCTTGCCGGGGAGTAACGAGCAGTACTTC. As protein: CASSLPGSNEQYF.